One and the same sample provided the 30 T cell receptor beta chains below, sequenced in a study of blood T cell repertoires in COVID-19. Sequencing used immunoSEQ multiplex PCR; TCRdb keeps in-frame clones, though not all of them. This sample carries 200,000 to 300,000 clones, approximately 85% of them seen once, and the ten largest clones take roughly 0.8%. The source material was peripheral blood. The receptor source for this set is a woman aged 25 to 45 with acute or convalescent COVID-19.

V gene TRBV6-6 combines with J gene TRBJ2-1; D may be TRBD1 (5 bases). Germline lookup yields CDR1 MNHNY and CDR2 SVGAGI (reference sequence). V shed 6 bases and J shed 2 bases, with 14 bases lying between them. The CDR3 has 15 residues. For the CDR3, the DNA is TGTGCCAGCAGGTCGACAGTGTCCCCCTACAATGAGCAGTTCTTC. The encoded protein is CASRSTVSPYNEQFF.

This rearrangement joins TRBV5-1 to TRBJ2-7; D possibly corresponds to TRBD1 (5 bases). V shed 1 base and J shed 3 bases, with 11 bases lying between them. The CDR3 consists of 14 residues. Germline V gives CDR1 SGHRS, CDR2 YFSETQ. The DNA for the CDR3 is TGCGCCAGCAGCTTGTTAGGGGATGACTACGAGCAGTACTTC. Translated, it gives CASSLLGDDYEQYF.

CDR3 DNA sequence: TGTGCCAGCAGTATGGGACAGCCTATGCGGGGAAACATTCAGTACTTC. This translates into CASSMGQPMRGNIQYF. V gene TRBV6-2 or TRBV6-3 combines with J gene TRBJ2-4, with D tentatively TRBD1 (7 bases). Germline values: CDR1 MNHEY, CDR2 SVGEGT. The CDR3 runs 16 residues. V was cut by 5 bases and J by 6 bases, with 20 bases left in between.

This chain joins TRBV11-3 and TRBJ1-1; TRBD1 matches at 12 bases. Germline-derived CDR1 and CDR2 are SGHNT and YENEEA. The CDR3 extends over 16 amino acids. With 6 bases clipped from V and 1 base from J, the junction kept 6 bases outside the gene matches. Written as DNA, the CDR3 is TGTGCCAGCAGAGCGGGACAGGGGGCCCGGAACACTGAAGCTTTCTTT. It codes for CASRAGQGARNTEAFF.

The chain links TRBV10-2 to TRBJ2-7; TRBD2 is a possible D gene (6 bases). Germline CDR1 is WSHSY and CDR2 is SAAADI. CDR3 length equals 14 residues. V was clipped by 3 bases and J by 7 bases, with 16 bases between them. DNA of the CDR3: TGCGCCAGCAGTGAAGTTGCGGGACCGGGGGAGCAGTACTTC. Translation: CASSEVAGPGEQYF.

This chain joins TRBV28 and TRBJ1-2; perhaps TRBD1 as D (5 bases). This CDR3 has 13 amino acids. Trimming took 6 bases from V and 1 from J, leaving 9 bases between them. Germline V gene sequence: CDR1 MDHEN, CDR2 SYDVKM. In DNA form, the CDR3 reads TGTGCCAGCAGACAGGTCCTTAACTATGGCTACACCTTC. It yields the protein CASRQVLNYGYTF.

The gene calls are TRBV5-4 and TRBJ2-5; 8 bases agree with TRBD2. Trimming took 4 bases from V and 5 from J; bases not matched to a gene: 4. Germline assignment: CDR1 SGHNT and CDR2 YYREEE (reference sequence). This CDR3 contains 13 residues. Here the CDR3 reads CASSTGLEETQYF. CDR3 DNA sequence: TGTGCCAGCAGCACGGGACTAGAGGAGACCCAGTACTTC.

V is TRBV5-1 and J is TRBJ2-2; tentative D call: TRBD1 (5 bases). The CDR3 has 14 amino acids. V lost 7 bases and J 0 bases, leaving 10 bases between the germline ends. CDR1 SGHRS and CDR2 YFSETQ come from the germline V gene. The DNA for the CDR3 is TGCGCCAGCGGAAAGACAGCGAACACCGGGGAGCTGTTTTTT. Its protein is CASGKTANTGELFF.

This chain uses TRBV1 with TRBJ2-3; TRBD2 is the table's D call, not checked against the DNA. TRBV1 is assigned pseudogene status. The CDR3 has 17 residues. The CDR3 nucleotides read TGCACCAGCAGCCAAGTTAGATGGAACTACTCATTAGATACGCAGTATTTT. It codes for CTSSQVRWNYSLDTQYF.

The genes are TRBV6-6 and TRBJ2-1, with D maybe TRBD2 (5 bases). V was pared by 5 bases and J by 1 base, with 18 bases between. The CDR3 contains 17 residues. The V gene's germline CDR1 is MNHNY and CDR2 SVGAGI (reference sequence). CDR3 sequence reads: CASSQRGPRGSYNEQFF. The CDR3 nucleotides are TGTGCCAGCAGTCAACGAGGGCCTCGCGGTTCCTACAATGAGCAGTTCTTC.

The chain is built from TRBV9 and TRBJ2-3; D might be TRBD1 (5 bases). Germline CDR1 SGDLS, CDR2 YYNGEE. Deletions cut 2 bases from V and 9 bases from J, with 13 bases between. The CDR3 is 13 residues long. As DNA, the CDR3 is TGTGCCAGCAGCGTGCTTGTTGGGGCAACGCAGTATTTT. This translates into CASSVLVGATQYF.

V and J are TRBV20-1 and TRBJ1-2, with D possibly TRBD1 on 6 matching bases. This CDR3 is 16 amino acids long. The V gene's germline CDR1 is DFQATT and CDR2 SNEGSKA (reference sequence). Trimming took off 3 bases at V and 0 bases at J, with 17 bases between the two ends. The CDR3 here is CSASSGGGLSNYGYTF. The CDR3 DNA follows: TGCAGTGCTAGTTCGGGGGGCGGACTGTCTAACTATGGCTACACCTTC.

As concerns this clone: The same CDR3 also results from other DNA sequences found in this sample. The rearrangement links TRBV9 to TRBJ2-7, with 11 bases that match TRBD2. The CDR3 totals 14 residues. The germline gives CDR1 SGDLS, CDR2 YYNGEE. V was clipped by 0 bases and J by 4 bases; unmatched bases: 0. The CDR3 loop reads CASSVGLAGYEQYF. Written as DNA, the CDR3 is TGTGCCAGCAGCGTAGGACTAGCGGGGTACGAGCAGTACTTC.

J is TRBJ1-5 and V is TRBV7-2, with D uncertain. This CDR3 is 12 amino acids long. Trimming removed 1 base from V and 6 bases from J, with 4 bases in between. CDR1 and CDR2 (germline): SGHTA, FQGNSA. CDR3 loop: CASSLVSQPQHF. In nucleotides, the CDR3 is TGTGCCAGCAGCTTAGTGAGTCAGCCCCAGCATTTT.

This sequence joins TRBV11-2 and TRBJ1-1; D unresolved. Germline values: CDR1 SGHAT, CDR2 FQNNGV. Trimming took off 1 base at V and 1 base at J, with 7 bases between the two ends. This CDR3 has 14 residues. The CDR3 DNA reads TGTGCCAGCAGCTTAGTTTACAGGAACACTGAAGCTTTCTTT. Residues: CASSLVYRNTEAFF.

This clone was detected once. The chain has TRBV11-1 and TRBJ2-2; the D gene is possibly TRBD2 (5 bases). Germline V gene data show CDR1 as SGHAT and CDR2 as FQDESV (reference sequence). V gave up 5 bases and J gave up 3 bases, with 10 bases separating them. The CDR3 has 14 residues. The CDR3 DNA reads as TGTGCCAGCAGCCCAGCGGTCCACACCGGGGAGCTGTTTTTT. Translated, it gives CASSPAVHTGELFF.

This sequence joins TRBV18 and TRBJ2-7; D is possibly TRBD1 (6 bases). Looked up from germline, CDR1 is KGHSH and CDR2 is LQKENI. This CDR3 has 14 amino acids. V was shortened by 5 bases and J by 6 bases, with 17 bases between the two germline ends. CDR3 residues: CASSSDRTSVEQYF. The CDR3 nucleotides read TGTGCCAGCTCATCCGACAGGACGTCGGTCGAGCAGTACTTC. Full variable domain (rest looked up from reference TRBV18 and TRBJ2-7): NAGVMQNPRHLVRRRGQEARLRCSPMKGHSHVYWYRQLPEEGLKFMVYLQKENIIDESGMPKERFSAEFPKEGPSILRIQQVVRGDSAAYFCASSSDRTSVEQYFGPGTRLTVT.

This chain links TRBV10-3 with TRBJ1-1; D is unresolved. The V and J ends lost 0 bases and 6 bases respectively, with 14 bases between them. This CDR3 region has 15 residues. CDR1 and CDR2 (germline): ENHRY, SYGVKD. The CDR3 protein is CAISESISPEAEAFF. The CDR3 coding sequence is TGTGCCATCAGTGAGTCGATAAGTCCGGAGGCTGAAGCTTTCTTT.

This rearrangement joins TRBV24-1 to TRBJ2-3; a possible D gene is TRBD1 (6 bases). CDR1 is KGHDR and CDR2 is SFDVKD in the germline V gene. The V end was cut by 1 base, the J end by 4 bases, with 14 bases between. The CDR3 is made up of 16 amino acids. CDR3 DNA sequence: TGTGCCACCAGTGATTTTGAGGGGGATGGTTCAGATACGCAGTATTTT. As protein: CATSDFEGDGSDTQYF.

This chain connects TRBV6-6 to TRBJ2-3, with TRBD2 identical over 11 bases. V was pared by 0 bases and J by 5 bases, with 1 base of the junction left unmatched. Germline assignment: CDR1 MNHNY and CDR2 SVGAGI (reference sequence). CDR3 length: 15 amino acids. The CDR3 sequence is CASSYSLAGGDTQYF. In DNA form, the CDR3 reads TGTGCCAGCAGTTACTCGCTAGCGGGAGGAGATACGCAGTATTTT.

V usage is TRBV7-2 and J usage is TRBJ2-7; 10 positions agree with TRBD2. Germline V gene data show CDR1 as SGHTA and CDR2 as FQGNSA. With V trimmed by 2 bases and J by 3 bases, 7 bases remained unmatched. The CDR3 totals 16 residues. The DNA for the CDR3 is TGTGCCAGCAGCTTACACAGACTAGCGGGTTACTACGAGCAGTACTTC. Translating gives CASSLHRLAGYYEQYF. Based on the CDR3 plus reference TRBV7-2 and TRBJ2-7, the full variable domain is GAGVSQSPSNKVTEKGKDVELRCDPISGHTALYWYRQSLGQGLEFLIYFQGNSAPDKSGLPSDRFSAERTGGSVSTLTIQRTQQEDSAVYLCASSLHRLAGYYEQYFGPGTRLTVT.

DNA for the CDR3: TGTGCCAGTAGTGGCCAATTTACACAAGCTTTCTTT. It codes for CASSGQFTQAFF. The V and J genes are TRBV19 and TRBJ1-1; the D is unclear. CDR3 length: 12 amino acids. CDR1 is LNHDA and CDR2 is SQIVND in the germline V gene (reference sequence). Trimming removed 5 bases at V and 9 bases at J, with 13 bases between.

CDR3 DNA: TGTGCCAGCAGCCCGTCAGGGACAGGGGGGTACGAGCAGTACTTC. Translation: CASSPSGTGGYEQYF. V and J are TRBV13 and TRBJ2-7; 11 bases match TRBD1. Germline assignment: CDR1 PRHDT and CDR2 FYEKMQ (reference sequence). The V and J ends lost 5 bases and 4 bases, in that order; junction bases with no gene match: 7. CDR3 length: 15 amino acids.

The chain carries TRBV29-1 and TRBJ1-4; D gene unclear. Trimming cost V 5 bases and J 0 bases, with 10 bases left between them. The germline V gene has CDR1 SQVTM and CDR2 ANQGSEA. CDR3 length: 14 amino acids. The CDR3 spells CSVLPGSTNEKLFF. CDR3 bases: TGCAGCGTTCTCCCAGGCTCAACTAATGAAAAACTGTTTTTT.

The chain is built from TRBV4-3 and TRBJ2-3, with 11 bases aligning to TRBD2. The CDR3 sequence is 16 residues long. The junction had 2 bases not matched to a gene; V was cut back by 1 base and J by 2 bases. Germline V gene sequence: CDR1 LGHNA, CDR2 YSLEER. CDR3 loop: CASSQGTSGHTDTQYF. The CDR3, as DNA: TGCGCCAGCAGCCAAGGGACTAGCGGGCACACAGATACGCAGTATTTT.

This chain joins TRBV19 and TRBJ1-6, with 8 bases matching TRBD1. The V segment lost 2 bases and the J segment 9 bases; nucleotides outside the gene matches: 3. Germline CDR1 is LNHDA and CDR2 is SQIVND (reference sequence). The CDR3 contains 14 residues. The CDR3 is CASSITGGFSPLHF. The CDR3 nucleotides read TGTGCCAGTAGTATAACAGGGGGATTTTCACCCCTCCACTTT.

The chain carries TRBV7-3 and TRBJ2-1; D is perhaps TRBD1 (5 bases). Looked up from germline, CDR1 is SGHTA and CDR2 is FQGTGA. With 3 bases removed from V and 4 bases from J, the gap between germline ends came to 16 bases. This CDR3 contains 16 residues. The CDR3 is CASSFKVGLSYNEQFF. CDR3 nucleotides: TGTGCCAGCAGCTTTAAGGTGGGGCTTTCGTACAATGAGCAGTTCTTC. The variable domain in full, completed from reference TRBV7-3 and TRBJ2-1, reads GAGVSQTPSNKVTEKGKYVELRCDPISGHTALYWYRQSLGQGPEFLIYFQGTGAADDSGLPNDRFFAVRPEGSVSTLKIQRTERGDSAVYLCASSFKVGLSYNEQFFGPGTRLTVL.

DNA for the CDR3: TGTGCCAGCAGCCCCACCCAAATACTAGCGGGAGGGGGCGAGCAGTACTTC. Amino acids: CASSPTQILAGGGEQYF. The V gene is TRBV5-4, the J gene TRBJ2-7; 13 bases map to TRBD2. CDR1 and CDR2 (germline): SGHNT, YYREEE (reference sequence). V was clipped by 4 bases and J by 6 bases; unmatched bases: 13. The CDR3 sequence is 17 residues long. Together with reference TRBV5-4 and TRBJ2-7, the CDR3 gives the full variable domain: ETGVTQSPTHLIKTRGQQVTLRCSSQSGHNTVSWYQQALGQGPQFIFQYYREEENGRGNFPPRFSGLQFPNYSSELNVNALELDDSALYLCASSPTQILAGGGEQYFGPGTRLTVT.

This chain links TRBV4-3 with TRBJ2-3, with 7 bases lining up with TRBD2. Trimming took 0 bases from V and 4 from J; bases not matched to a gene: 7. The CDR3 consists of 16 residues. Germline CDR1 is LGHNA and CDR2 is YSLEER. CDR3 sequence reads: CASSQDWREYPDTQYF. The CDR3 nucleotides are TGCGCCAGCAGCCAAGATTGGCGGGAGTACCCAGATACGCAGTATTTT.

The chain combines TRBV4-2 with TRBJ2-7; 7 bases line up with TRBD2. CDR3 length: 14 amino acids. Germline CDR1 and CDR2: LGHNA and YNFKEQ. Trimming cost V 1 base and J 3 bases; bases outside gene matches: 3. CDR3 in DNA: TGTGCCAGCAGCCAAGTTGGGGAGGGCTACGAGCAGTACTTC. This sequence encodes CASSQVGEGYEQYF.